Each of the 12 T cell receptor beta chains below was sequenced from the same sample in a study of cytomegalovirus exposure and HLA in healthy donors. Use of 60 Vbeta and 13 Jbeta primers characterized the PCR. The assay was immunoSEQ multiplex PCR, and TCRdb's table has in-frame clones only and misses some. The sample consists of about 93,000 clones, roughly 79% of them appearing once. The sequenced sample was PBMCs. Receptors originate from a man aged 30 to 45 in good health and CMV-seronegative.

V usage is TRBV5-1 and J usage is TRBJ2-7; 8 bases align to TRBD1. From germline, CDR1 is SGHRS and CDR2 YFSETQ. The V and J ends lost 2 bases and 3 bases, in that order; junction bases with no gene match: 4. The CDR3 extends over 14 amino acids. The chain's CDR3 is CASSFRDRSYEQYF. In DNA form, the CDR3 reads TGCGCCAGCAGCTTCCGGGACAGGAGCTACGAGCAGTACTTC.

The rearrangement uses TRBV19 and TRBJ1-1; D is unresolved. Trimming cost V 9 bases and J 3 bases, with 11 bases left between them. The CDR3 is 12 residues long. Germline CDR1 reads LNHDA; CDR2 reads SQIVND (reference sequence). The CDR3 DNA reads as TGTGCCAGCCTAGACCGGGACACTGAAGCTTTCTTT. This gives the protein CASLDRDTEAFF.

V gene TRBV7-2 combines with J gene TRBJ2-3, with TRBD1 matching over 8 bases. This CDR3 has 15 residues. The ends lost 2 bases at V and 4 bases at J; junction bases unmatched: 5. In germline, CDR1 is SGHTA, CDR2 FQGNSA. CDR3 sequence (DNA): TGTGCCAGCAGCTTATACAGGGGGTTGGCAGATACGCAGTATTTT. This sequence encodes CASSLYRGLADTQYF. Filled out from reference TRBV7-2 and TRBJ2-3, the complete variable domain reads GAGVSQSPSNKVTEKGKDVELRCDPISGHTALYWYRQSLGQGLEFLIYFQGNSAPDKSGLPSDRFSAERTGGSVSTLTIQRTQQEDSAVYLCASSLYRGLADTQYFGPGTRLTVL.

V gene TRBV4-3 combines with J gene TRBJ1-2; no reliable D call. Trimming removed 0 bases from V and 8 bases from J, with 22 bases in between. The CDR3 runs 17 residues. The germline gives CDR1 LGHNA, CDR2 YSLEER. The CDR3 reads CASSQDLTRGVVGGYTF. The DNA of the CDR3 is TGCGCCAGCAGCCAAGATTTGACCCGGGGTGTCGTCGGGGGCTACACCTTC.

The gene calls are TRBV11-2 and TRBJ1-2, with D possibly being TRBD1 (6 bases). The CDR3 is 12 amino acids. Between the trimmed V and J ends, which lost 4 bases and 5 bases, there was a span of 8 bases. Germline V gives CDR1 SGHAT, CDR2 FQNNGV. CDR3 nucleotides: TGTGCCAGCAGCTGGACAGTTTATGGCTACACCTTC. This gives the protein CASSWTVYGYTF.

The J gene is TRBJ2-6, the V gene TRBV7-8; TRBD1 aligns across 9 bases. Germline V gene sequence: CDR1 SGHVS, CDR2 FQNEAQ. The CDR3 has 16 amino acids. Trimming removed 5 bases from V and 2 bases from J; junction bases left unmatched: 4. The CDR3 protein is CASSPWTGAGANVLTF. In DNA form, the CDR3 reads TGTGCCAGCAGCCCCTGGACAGGGGCTGGGGCCAACGTCCTGACTTTC. Full variable domain (outside the CDR3, taken from reference TRBV7-8 and TRBJ2-6): GAGVSQSPRYKVAKRGQDVALRCDPISGHVSLFWYQQALGQGPEFLTYFQNEAQLDKSGLPSDRFFAERPEGSVSTLKIQRTQQEDSAVYLCASSPWTGAGANVLTFGAGSRLTVL.

For this clone: At the DNA level, this CDR3 is encoded by other sequences in the same sample as well. The chain employs TRBV9 and TRBJ2-1, with 7 bases fitting TRBD1. Germline trimming cut 2 bases from V and 10 bases from J; bases unmatched to any gene: 0. Germline-derived CDR1 and CDR2 are SGDLS and YYNGEE. This CDR3 has 11 residues. CDR3 sequence (DNA): TGTGCCAGCAGCGTGGACAGGGAGCAGTTCTTC. Its translation: CASSVDREQFF.

The gene calls are TRBV14 and TRBJ2-3; no definite D call. This CDR3 has 17 residues. The germline V gene has CDR1 SGHDN and CDR2 FVKESK. V was pared by 4 bases and J by 5 bases, with 22 bases between. The CDR3 here is CASSPPGWAGFVDTQYF. The CDR3 DNA follows: TGTGCCAGCAGCCCCCCCGGTTGGGCAGGCTTCGTAGATACGCAGTATTTT.

This chain joins TRBV7-2 and TRBJ1-1; tentatively, D is TRBD1 (5 bases). Trimming removed 1 base from V and 1 base from J, with 10 bases in between. This CDR3 region has 15 residues. CDR1 is SGHTA and CDR2 is FQGNSA in the germline V gene. The CDR3 bases are TGTGCCAGCAGCTTAGTAGGGCAGGGGAACACTGAAGCTTTCTTT. This sequence encodes CASSLVGQGNTEAFF.

This clone occurred once. J is TRBJ2-1 and V is TRBV27; 12 bases align to TRBD2. Germline V gene sequence: CDR1 MNHEY, CDR2 SMNVEV (reference sequence). V was clipped by 5 bases and J by 4 bases; unmatched bases: 12. This CDR3 region has 18 residues. The DNA of the CDR3 is TGTGCCAGCAGTCCGCAAAGGACTAGCGGGGAAAGATACAATGAGCAGTTCTTC. Protein product: CASSPQRTSGERYNEQFF.

This clone was seen a handful of times. CDR3 residues: CATSKGPSNQPQHF. The CDR3 coding sequence is TGTGCCACCTCTAAGGGGCCTAGCAATCAGCCCCAGCATTTT. The genes are TRBV5-4 and TRBJ1-5, with a tentative D call TRBD1 (5 bases). This CDR3 is built from 14 residues. V was cut by 9 bases and J by 0 bases, with 13 bases left in between. Germline V gene lookup returns CDR1 SGHNT and CDR2 YYREEE (reference sequence).

This sequence joins TRBV19 and TRBJ1-5; 9 nucleotides match TRBD1. Germline V gene sequence: CDR1 LNHDA, CDR2 SQIVND (reference sequence). V was pared by 9 bases and J by 2 bases, with 11 bases of the junction left unmatched. The CDR3 has 16 residues. The CDR3 spells CASQPSDRGGNQPQHF. The CDR3 nucleotides read TGTGCCAGCCAGCCGTCGGACAGGGGCGGCAATCAGCCCCAGCATTTT.